Sequencing of this TCR beta chain was carried out in a study of shared clonotypes between healthy human individuals. This clone was detected only once. None of the donors, who were healthy HIV-negative adults, had recently had acute infections or vaccinations. Data came from immunoSEQ multiplex PCR; TCRdb stores just in-frame clones and leaves some out. The data show approximately 2.3 million clones, with about 92% seen just once and 0.39% held by the top ten. The CDR3 has 13 amino acids. Deletions cut 1 base from V and 6 bases from J, with 8 bases between. Germline CDR1 is SGHRS and CDR2 is YFSETQ. This TCR came from a man between 18 and 35 years old in good health. Some clones in this sample may be carry-over from other donors' samples. This chain joins TRBV5-1 and TRBJ2-1; D gene unclear. Material for sequencing was naive CD4+ T cells from PBMCs. The subset was: CD45RA+ positively selected. CDR3 DNA sequence: TGCGCCAGCAGCTTGCAGGTGGGCAATGAGCAGTTCTTC. Translating gives CASSLQVGNEQFF. The full variable domain, in which reference TRBV5-1 and TRBJ2-1 provide the parts outside the CDR3, is KAGVTQTPRYLIKTRGQQVTLSCSPISGHRSVSWYQQTPGQGLQFLFEYFSETQRNKGNFPGRFSGRQFSNSRSEMNVSTLELGDSALYLCASSLQVGNEQFFGPGTRLTVL.